This record concerns one T cell receptor beta chain sequence. Antigen: not known. The repertoire was sequenced with immunoSEQ multiplex PCR; TCRdb's copy has only in-frame clones and lacks some. The profile shows 70,000 or so clones, 70% to 90% of them singletons. This entry comes from a study of OX40 agonist ivuxolimab in advanced cancers. Study-level background: Previous treatment with anti-PD-1, anti-PD-L1 or anti-CTLA-4 therapy was allowed; 40% had received some. Study-wide findings and caveats: Doses of 0.1 to 3.0 mg/kg were accompanied by clonal expansion of CD4+ and CD8+ blood T cells by week 6. Fewer expanded clones were found on average in CD4+ than in CD8+ T cells.

The trim removed 6 bases at V and 0 bases at J, leaving 20 bases unmatched. This CDR3 has 21 amino acids. Germline CDR1 is LNHDA and CDR2 is SQIVND (reference sequence). Autoimmune disease history or systemic immunosuppression meant exclusion. The sequence derives from an adult with an advanced solid tumor such as melanoma, head and neck, liver or kidney cancer. The sequencing here drew on CD4+ or CD8+ T cells sorted from blood, taken in a trial of the OX40 agonist ivuxolimab. This rearrangement joins TRBV19 to TRBJ2-3, with TRBD1 identical over 11 bases. CDR3 loop: CASSPDPDRGRVAASTDTQYF. CDR3 nucleotides: TGTGCCAGTAGCCCTGACCCGGACAGGGGGCGCGTAGCGGCTAGCACAGATACGCAGTATTTT.